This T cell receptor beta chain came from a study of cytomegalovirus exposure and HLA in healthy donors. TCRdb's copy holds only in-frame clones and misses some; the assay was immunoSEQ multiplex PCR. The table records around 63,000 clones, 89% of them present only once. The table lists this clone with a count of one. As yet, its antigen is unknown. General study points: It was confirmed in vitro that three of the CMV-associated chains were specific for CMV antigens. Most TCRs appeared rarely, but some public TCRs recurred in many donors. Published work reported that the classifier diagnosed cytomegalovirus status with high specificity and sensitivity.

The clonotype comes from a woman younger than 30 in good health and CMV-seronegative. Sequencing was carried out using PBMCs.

CDR3 region: CASRGQEPPYEQYF. CDR3 nucleotide sequence: TGTGCCAGCAGGGGACAGGAGCCCCCCTACGAGCAGTACTTC. The chain couples TRBV6-5 to TRBJ2-7; 8 bases fit TRBD1. The CDR3 consists of 14 residues. The ends lost 6 bases at V and 2 bases at J; junction bases unmatched: 6. Per the germline V gene, CDR1 is MNHEY and CDR2 is SVGAGI.